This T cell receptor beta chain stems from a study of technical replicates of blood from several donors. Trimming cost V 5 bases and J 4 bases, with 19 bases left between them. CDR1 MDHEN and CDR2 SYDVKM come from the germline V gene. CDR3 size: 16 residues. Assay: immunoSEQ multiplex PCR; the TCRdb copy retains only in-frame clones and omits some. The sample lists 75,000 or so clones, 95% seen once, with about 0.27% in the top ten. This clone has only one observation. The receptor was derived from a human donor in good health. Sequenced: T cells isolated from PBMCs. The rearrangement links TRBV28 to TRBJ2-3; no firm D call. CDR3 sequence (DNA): TGTGCCAGCAGTCCCTTCGCTCCGGAGCCCGCAGATACGCAGTATTTT. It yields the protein CASSPFAPEPADTQYF.